These T cell receptor beta chains were read from a single sample in a study of cytotoxic CD8 clonotypes in ibrutinib-treated CLL. Only in-frame clones appear in the TCRdb table, and some are missing; sequencing was by immunoSEQ multiplex PCR. The top ten hold more than 6% of the sample, which has around 310,000 clones, almost 80% seen once. Sequenced here: PBMCs, sampled before ibrutinib treatment. The receptors shown here come from a human donor with chronic lymphocytic leukemia. The CDR3 runs from the conserved cysteine through the conserved F or W. A D gene is named only where the DNA matches it firmly. Clone size appears in some rows only: once, few, many, or a class for an expanded clone.

>TRBJ1-5|TRBV5-6|.|.
CASSLNNQPQHF
TGTGCCAGCAGCTTAAATAATCAGCCCCAGCATTTT
>TRBJ2-2|TRBV5-1|.|.
CASSLTANLNTGELFF
TGCGCCAGCAGCTTGACAGCGAATCTGAACACCGGGGAGCTGTTTTTT
>TRBJ2-1|TRBV7-9|.|TRBD2
CASSSPGTSGYNEQFF
TGTGCCAGCAGCTCCCCCGGGACTAGCGGCTACAATGAGCAGTTCTTC
>TRBJ1-2|TRBV7-7|.|.
CASSPLGGRLGYTF
TGTGCTAGCAGCCCTCTTGGGGGGCGGCTTGGCTACACCTTC
>TRBJ1-5|TRBV2|.|TRBD1
CASSVTGDSNQPQHF
TGTGCCAGCAGCGTAACAGGGGATAGCAATCAGCCCCAGCATTTT
>TRBJ1-2|TRBV25-1|.|.
CASTESGSFYGYTF
TGTGCCAGCACCGAGAGTGGCAGCTTCTATGGCTACACCTTC
>TRBJ2-5|TRBV11-3|.|TRBD2
CASSLGGLARETQYF
TGTGCCAGCAGCTTAGGAGGACTAGCGCGGGAGACCCAGTACTTC
>TRBJ2-1|TRBV5-1|.|.
CASSQDNSYNEQFF
TGCGCCAGCAGCCAGGACAACTCCTACAATGAGCAGTTCTTC
>TRBJ2-1|TRBV29-1|.|.
CSVVENNEQFF
TGCAGCGTTGTGGAAAACAATGAGCAGTTCTTC
>TRBJ2-7|TRBV7-2|few|TRBD1
CASSSQGWKSYEQYF
TGTGCCAGCAGCTCACAGGGGTGGAAATCCTACGAGCAGTACTTC
>TRBJ2-2|TRBV7-2|.|TRBD1
CASRYGQGTGELFF
TGTGCCAGCAGATACGGACAGGGGACCGGGGAGCTGTTTTTT
>TRBJ2-7|TRBV7-2|.|.
CASSQRAVYEQYF
TGTGCCAGCAGCCAACGAGCAGTCTACGAGCAGTACTTC
>TRBJ2-7|TRBV28|.|TRBD1
CASRDGQGEVYEQYF
TGTGCCAGCAGAGACGGACAGGGGGAAGTCTACGAGCAGTACTTC
>TRBJ1-2|TRBV2|.|.
CASSEREGFNGYTF
TGTGCCAGCAGTGAACGCGAAGGGTTCAATGGCTACACCTTC
>TRBJ2-2|TRBV7-6|.|TRBD2
CASSLVGGRPNTGELFF
TGTGCCAGCAGCTTAGTAGGCGGGAGGCCGAACACCGGGGAGCTGTTTTTT
>TRBJ2-1|TRBV6-5|.|.
CASRDYYRGNEQFF
TGTGCCAGCCGGGACTACTACAGGGGCAATGAGCAGTTCTTC
>TRBJ2-5|TRBV18|.|TRBD1
CASSPGTGKETQYF
TGTGCCAGCTCACCAGGGACAGGGAAAGAGACCCAGTACTTC
>TRBJ2-3|TRBV7-9|.|.
CASSFTGSGDTQYF
TGTGCCAGCAGCTTCACGGGGTCTGGAGATACGCAGTATTTT
>TRBJ2-7|TRBV5-1|.|TRBD2
CASSSTSGRLYEQYF
TGCGCCAGCAGCTCGACTAGCGGGAGGCTTTACGAGCAGTACTTC
>TRBJ2-1|TRBV2|.|TRBD2
CASTWTSGSNEQFF
TGTGCCAGCACTTGGACTAGCGGGAGCAATGAGCAGTTCTTC
>TRBJ2-1|TRBV7-9|.|TRBD2
CASSLVAGTSGSNEQFF
TGTGCCAGCAGCTTAGTGGCCGGGACTAGCGGGAGCAATGAGCAGTTCTTC
>TRBJ2-3|TRBV2|few|.
CASSVSDTQYF
TGTGCCAGCAGTGTGTCAGATACGCAGTATTTT
>TRBJ2-1|TRBV5-1|.|TRBD2
CASSLYLAGGPVNEQFF
TGCGCCAGCAGCTTGTATCTAGCGGGAGGGCCGGTGAATGAGCAGTTCTTC
>TRBJ1-5|TRBV19|.|TRBD1
CASSTGQFSNQPQHF
TGTGCCAGTAGTACGGGACAGTTTAGCAATCAGCCCCAGCATTTT
>TRBJ2-1|TRBV27|.|TRBD2
CAGKPGLAARSSYNEQFF
TGTGCCGGCAAGCCGGGACTAGCGGCGAGGAGCTCCTACAATGAGCAGTTCTTC
>TRBJ2-6|TRBV5-1|.|.
CASSWTSGANVLTF
TGCGCCAGCAGCTGGACCTCTGGGGCCAACGTCCTGACTTTC
>TRBJ2-1|TRBV30|.|TRBD2
CAWSAGTSGYNEQFF
TGTGCCTGGAGTGCCGGGACTAGTGGTTACAATGAGCAGTTCTTC
>TRBJ1-5|TRBV4-2|.|TRBD1
CASSQVAGGDYSNQPQHF
TGTGCCAGCAGCCAAGTGGCAGGGGGGGATTATAGCAATCAGCCCCAGCATTTT
>TRBJ1-1|TRBV28|.|.
CASSFRETEAFF
TGTGCCAGCAGTTTTAGGGAAACTGAAGCTTTCTTT
>TRBJ1-1|TRBV4-2|few|.
CASSQVVRPEAFF
TGTGCCAGCAGCCAAGTCGTGAGACCAGAAGCTTTCTTT